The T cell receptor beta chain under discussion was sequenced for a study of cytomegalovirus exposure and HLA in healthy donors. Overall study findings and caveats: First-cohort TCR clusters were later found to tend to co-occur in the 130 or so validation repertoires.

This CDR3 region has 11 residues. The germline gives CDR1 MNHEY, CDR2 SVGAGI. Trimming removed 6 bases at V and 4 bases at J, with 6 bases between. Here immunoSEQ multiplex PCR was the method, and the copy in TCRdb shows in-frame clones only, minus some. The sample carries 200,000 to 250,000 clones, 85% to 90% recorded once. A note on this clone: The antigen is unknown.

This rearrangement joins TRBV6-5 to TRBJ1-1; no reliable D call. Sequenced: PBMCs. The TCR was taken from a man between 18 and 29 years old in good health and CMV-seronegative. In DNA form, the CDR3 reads TGTGCCAGCAGGATACTCACTGAAGCTTTCTTT. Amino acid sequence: CASRILTEAFF.